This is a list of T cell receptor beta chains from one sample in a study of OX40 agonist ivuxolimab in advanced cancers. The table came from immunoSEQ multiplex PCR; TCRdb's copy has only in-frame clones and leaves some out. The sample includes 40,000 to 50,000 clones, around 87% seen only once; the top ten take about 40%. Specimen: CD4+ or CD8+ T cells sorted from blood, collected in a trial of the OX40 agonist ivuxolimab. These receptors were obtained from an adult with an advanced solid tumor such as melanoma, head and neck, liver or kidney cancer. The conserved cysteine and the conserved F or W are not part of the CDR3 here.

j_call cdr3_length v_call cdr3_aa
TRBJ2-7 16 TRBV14 ASSYNGDGLARSYEQY
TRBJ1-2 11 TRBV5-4 ASSLGQNYGYT
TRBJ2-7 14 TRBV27 ASTRKPGQGSYEQY
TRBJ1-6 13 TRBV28 ASSRTGEYNSPLH
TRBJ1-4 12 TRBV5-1 ASRPRATNEKLF
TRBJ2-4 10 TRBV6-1 ASRVDRNIQY
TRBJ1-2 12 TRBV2 ASKGDRTGGGYT
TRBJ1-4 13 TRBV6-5 ASRLQGASNEKLF
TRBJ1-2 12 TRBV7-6 ASTPGTGNYGYT
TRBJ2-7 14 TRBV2 ASRGSLADIWGEQY
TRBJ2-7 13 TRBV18 ASSTRDGATYEQY
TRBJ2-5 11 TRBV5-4 ASSSRTEETQY
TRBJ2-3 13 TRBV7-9 ASSLRGGDTDTQY
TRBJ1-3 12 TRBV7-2 ASSQQGAADTIY
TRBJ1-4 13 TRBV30 AWRKRQGVYEKLF
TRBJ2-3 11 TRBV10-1 ASRGTETDTQY
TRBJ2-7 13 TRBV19 ASSSLGTPAYEQY
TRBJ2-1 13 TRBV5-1 ASNSLAGGDNEQF
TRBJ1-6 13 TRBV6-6 ASSLDSPYNSPLH
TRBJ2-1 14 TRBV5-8 ASSLVPSGGLNEQF
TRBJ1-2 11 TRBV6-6 ASRGQANYGYT
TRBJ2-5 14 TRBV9 ASSVGRQGGGETQY
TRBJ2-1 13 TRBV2 ASSGSSGGANEQF
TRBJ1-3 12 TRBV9 ASSDGTPGNTIY
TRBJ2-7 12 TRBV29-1 SVEETRSSYEQY
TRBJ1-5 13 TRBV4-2 ASSQEWQGHQPQH
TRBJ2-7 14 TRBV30 AWSVGSGRRPYEQY
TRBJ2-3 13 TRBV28 ASSLGGGPADTQY
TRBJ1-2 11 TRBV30 AWRRGELNGYT
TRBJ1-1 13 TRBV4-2 ASSQDPTVNTEAF
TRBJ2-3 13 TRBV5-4 ASSLGVGGTDTQY
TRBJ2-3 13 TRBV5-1 ASSTGLANGQTQY
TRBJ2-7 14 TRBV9 ASSVGAGVGSYEQY
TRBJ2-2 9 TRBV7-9 GTENTGELF
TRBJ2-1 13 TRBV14 ASSLTSGRADEQF
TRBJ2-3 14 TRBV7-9 ASSPDGGESTDTQY
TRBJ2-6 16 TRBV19 ASRGKAGGDSGANVLT
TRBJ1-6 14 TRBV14 ASKKTGPPLGSPLH
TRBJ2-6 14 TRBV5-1 ASSLASGSGANVLT
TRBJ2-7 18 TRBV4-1 ASSRSTGILGGRSSYEQY
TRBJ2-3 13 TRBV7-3 ASSPAGNPTDTQY